This entry lists 4 T cell receptor beta chains sequenced from one sample in a study of T-cell reconstitution after alpha-beta-depleted transplantation in children. Unique molecular identifiers were incorporated when the TCRbeta library was constructed. TCRdb analysed the PCR reads with MiXCR anew, one entry per CDR3 protein. Among under 300,000 distinct CDR3 sequences listed, 11% were seen once. The sample consisted of peripheral blood, taken 180 days after TCRalphabeta/CD19-depleted stem cell transplant. The receptors come from a male patient aged 2-15 years who had a stem cell transplant for chronic granulomatous disease, so the T cells may come from the graft donor.

There are many counts of this clonotype. The rearrangement joins TRBV12-3 or TRBV12-4 to TRBJ2-2; D is unresolved. With 5 bases removed from V and 4 bases from J, the gap between germline ends came to 14 bases. CDR3 length equals 15 residues. The CDR3 nucleotides read TGTGCCAGCAGTCCCCGGGCCTCACCCACCGGGGAGCTGTTTTTT. Translation gives CASSPRASPTGELFF.

At least ten counts were recorded for this clonotype. The chain is built from TRBV5-4 and TRBJ2-1; 11 nucleotides match TRBD2. CDR3 size: 15 residues. With V trimmed by 4 bases and J by 8 bases, 8 bases remained unmatched. Germline lookup yields CDR1 SGHNT and CDR2 YYREEE (reference sequence). This chain's CDR3 is CASSGTSGSEDEQFF. The CDR3 DNA sequence: TGTGCCAGCAGCGGAACTAGCGGGAGCGAAGATGAGCAGTTCTTC. Using reference TRBV5-4 and TRBJ2-1 for the parts outside the CDR3, the full variable domain is ETGVTQSPTHLIKTRGQQVTLRCSSQSGHNTVSWYQQALGQGPQFIFQYYREEENGRGNFPPRFSGLQFPNYSSELNVNALELDDSALYLCASSGTSGSEDEQFFGPGTRLTVL.

Concerning this clonotype: The conserved closing phenylalanine or tryptophan is absent in this CDR3, likely reflecting a read error. J is TRBJ2-6 and V is TRBV20-1; D is undetermined. The CDR3 consists of 12 residues. Looked up from germline, CDR1 is DFQATT and CDR2 is SNEGSKA (reference sequence). The CDR3 region has the DNA TGTAGTGCTAGCTCTGGGGCCAACGTCCTGACTTCC. Its protein is CSASSGANVLTS.

This clonotype occurred many times. The gene calls are TRBV27 and TRBJ2-7; the match to TRBD1 covers 9 bases. V lost 4 bases, J lost 5 bases, and 3 bases stayed unmatched. CDR1 is MNHEY and CDR2 is SMNVEV in the germline V gene (reference sequence). The CDR3 is 13 amino acids. The CDR3 nucleotides are TGTGCCAGCAGTTGGGACAGGGTTAACGAGCAGTACTTC. Translating it yields CASSWDRVNEQYF.